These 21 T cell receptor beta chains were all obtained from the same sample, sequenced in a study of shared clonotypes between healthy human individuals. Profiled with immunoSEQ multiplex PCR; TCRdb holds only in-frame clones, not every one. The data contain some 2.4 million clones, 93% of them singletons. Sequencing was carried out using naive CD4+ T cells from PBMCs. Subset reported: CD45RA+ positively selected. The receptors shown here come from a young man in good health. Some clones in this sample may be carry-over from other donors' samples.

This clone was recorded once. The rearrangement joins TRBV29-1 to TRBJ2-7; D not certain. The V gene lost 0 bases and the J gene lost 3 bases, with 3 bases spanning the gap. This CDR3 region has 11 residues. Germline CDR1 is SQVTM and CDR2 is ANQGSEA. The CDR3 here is CSVEDIYEQYF. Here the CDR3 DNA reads TGCAGCGTTGAAGATATCTACGAGCAGTACTTC.

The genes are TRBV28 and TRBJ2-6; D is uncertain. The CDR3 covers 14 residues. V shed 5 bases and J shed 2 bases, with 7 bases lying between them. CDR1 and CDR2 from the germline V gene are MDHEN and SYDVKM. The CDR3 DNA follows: TGTGCCAGCAGTAAACAGACTGGGGCCAACGTCCTGACTTTC. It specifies CASSKQTGANVLTF.

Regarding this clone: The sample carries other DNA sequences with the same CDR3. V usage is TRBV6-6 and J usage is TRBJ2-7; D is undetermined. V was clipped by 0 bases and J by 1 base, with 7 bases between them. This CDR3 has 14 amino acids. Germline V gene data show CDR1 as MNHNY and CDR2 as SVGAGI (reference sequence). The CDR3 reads CASSYSPLSYEQYF. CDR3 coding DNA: TGTGCCAGCAGTTACTCCCCATTGTCCTACGAGCAGTACTTC.

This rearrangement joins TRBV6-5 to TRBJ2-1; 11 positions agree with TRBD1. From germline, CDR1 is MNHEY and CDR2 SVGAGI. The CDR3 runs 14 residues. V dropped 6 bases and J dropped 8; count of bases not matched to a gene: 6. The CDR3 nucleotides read TGTGCCAGCAGAGAGATGGGACAGGGGGATGAGCAGTTCTTC. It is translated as CASREMGQGDEQFF.

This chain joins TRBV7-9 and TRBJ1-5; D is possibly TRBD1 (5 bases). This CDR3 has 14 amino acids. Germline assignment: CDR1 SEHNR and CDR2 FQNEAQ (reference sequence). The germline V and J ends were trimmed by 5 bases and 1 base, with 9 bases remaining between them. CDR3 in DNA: TGTGCCAGCAGCATCGACAGAAGCAATCAGCCCCAGCATTTT. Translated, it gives CASSIDRSNQPQHF.

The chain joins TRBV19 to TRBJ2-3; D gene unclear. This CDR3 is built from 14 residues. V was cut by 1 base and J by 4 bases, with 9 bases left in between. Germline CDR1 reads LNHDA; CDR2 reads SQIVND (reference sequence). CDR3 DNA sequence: TGTGCCAGTAGTATAGCTAACCCCGCAGATACGCAGTATTTT. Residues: CASSIANPADTQYF.

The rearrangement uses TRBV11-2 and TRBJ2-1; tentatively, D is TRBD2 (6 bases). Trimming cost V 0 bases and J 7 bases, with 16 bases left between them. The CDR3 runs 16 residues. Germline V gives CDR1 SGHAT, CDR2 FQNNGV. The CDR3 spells CASSLDLLAGWNEQFF. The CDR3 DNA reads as TGTGCCAGCAGCTTAGATCTTTTGGCGGGATGGAATGAGCAGTTCTTC.

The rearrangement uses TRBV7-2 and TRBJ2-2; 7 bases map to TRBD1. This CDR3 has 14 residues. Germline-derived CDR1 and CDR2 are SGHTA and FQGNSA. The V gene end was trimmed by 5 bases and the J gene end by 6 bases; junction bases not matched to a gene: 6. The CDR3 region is CASSEKRGPGELFF. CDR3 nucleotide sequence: TGTGCCAGCAGCGAAAAGAGGGGGCCCGGGGAGCTGTTTTTT.

The CDR3 DNA reads TGTGCCAGCAGCTTCTCCGGGACATTGAGCTCTGGAAACACCATATATTTT. Translated, it gives CASSFSGTLSSGNTIYF. The chain carries TRBV7-2 and TRBJ1-3, with a possible D match to TRBD1 (6 bases). The CDR3 is 17 residues long. Deletions cut 3 bases from V and 0 bases from J, with 15 bases between. Per the germline V gene, CDR1 is SGHTA and CDR2 is FQGNSA.

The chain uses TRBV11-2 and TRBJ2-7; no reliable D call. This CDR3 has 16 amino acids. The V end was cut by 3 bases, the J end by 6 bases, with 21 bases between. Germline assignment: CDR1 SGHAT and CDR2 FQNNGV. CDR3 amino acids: CASSLLAGPNSPEQYF. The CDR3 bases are TGTGCCAGCAGCTTGTTAGCCGGGCCTAATTCCCCCGAGCAGTACTTC. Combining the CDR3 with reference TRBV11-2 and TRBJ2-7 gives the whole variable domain EAGVAQSPRYKIIEKRQSVAFWCNPISGHATLYWYQQILGQGPKLLIQFQNNGVVDDSQLPKDRFSAERLKGVDSTLKIQPAKLEDSAVYLCASSLLAGPNSPEQYFGPGTRLTVT.

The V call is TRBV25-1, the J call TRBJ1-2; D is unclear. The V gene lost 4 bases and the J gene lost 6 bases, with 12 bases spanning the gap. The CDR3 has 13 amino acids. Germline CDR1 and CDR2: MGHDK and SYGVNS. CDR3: CASSAPGYDGYTF. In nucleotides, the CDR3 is TGTGCCAGCAGTGCCCCGGGGTACGATGGCTACACCTTC.

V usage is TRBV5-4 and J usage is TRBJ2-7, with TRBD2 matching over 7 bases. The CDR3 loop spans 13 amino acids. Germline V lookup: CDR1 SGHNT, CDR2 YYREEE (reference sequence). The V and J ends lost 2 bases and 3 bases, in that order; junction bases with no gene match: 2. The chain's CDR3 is CASSFQRGYEQYF. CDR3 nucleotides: TGTGCCAGCAGCTTTCAGCGGGGCTACGAGCAGTACTTC.

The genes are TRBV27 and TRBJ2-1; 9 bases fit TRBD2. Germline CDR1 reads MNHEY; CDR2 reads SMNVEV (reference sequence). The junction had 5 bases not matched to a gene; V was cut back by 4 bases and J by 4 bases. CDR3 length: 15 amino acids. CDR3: CASSSSTSGYNEQFF. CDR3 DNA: TGTGCCAGCAGTTCCTCGACTAGCGGTTACAATGAGCAGTTCTTC.

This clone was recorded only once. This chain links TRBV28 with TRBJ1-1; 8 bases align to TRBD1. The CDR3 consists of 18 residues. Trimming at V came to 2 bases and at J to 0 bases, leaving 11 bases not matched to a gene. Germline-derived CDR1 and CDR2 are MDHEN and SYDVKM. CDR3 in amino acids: CASSLNMGTGDVNTEAFF. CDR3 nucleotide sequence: TGTGCCAGCAGTTTAAATATGGGGACAGGTGACGTGAACACTGAAGCTTTCTTT.

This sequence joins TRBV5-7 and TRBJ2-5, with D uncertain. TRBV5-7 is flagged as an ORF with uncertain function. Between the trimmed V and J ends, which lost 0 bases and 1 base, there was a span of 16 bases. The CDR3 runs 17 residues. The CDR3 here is CASSLVSYFGRQETQYF. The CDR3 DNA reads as TGTGCCAGCAGCTTGGTATCTTACTTCGGTCGCCAAGAGACCCAGTACTTC.

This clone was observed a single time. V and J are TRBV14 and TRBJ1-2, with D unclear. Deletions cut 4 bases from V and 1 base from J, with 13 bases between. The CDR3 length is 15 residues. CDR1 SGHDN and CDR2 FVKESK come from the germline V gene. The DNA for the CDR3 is TGTGCCAGCAGCCTCAGCACGACACGTAACTATGGCTACACCTTC. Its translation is CASSLSTTRNYGYTF.

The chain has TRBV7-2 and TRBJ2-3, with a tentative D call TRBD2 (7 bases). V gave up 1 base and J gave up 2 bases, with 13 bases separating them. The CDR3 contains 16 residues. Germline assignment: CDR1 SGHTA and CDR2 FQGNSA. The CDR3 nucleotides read TGTGCCAGCAGCTTAGATCCGGGGGGCTACACAGATACGCAGTATTTT. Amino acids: CASSLDPGGYTDTQYF.

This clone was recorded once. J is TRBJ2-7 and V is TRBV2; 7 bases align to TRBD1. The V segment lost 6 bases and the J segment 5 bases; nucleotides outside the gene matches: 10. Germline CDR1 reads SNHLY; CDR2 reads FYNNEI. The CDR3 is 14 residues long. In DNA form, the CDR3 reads TGTGCCAGCAGCGAATTGGGACAGTCGGACGAGCAGTACTTC. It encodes CASSELGQSDEQYF.

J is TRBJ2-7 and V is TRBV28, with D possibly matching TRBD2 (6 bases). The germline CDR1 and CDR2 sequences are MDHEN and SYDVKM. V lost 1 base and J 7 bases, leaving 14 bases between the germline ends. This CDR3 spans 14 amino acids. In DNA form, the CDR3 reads TGTGCCAGCAGTTTATTAGACACGGGGAGGGAGCAGTACTTC. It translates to CASSLLDTGREQYF.

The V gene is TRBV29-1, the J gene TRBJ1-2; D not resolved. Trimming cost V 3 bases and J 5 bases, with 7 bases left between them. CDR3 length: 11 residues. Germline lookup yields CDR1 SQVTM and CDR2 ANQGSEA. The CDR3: CSVDRMYGYTF. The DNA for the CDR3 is TGCAGCGTTGACAGAATGTATGGCTACACCTTC. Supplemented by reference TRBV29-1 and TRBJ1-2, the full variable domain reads SAVISQKPSRDICQRGTSLTIQCQVDSQVTMMFWYRQQPGQSLTLIATANQGSEATYESGFVIDKFPISRPNLTFSTLTVSNMSPEDSSIYLCSVDRMYGYTFGSGTRLTVV.

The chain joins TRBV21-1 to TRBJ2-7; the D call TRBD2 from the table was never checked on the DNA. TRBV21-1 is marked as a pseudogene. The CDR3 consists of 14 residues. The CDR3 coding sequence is TGTGCCTGCGAGGAACCCGGGAGGGTCTACGAGCAGTACTTC. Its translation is CACEEPGRVYEQYF.